Following are 21 T cell receptor beta chains from one sample sequenced in a study of blood T cells in healthy people across ages. It was with a sample-barcoded 5' primer and a J-beta primer mix that a second PCR of roughly 7 to 12 cycles was run. Using its own MiXCR run on the 5' RACE reads, TCRdb lists one record per CDR3 protein. Among some 880,000 distinct CDR3 sequences, around 36% were seen once, and the ten largest hold about an eighth. The specimen sequenced was blood. These receptors came from a man aged 18 to 29 in good health.

This clonotype was detected only a few times. V and J are TRBV5-1 and TRBJ1-1; 9 positions match TRBD1. V gave up 4 bases and J gave up 11 bases; unmatched junction bases: 15. The CDR3 is made up of 15 amino acids. The germline CDR1 and CDR2 sequences are SGHRS and YFSETQ. The CDR3 here is CASSPGWDRVNGAFF. CDR3 DNA: TGCGCCAGCAGCCCTGGTTGGGACAGGGTCAACGGGGCTTTCTTT.

In this sample, this clonotype turned up a few times. The chain uses TRBV4-3 and TRBJ1-2, with D perhaps TRBD1 (6 bases). Germline V gene data show CDR1 as LGHNA and CDR2 as YSLEER. The CDR3 has 13 residues. The V and J ends lost 0 bases and 8 bases respectively, with 10 bases between them. The CDR3 coding sequence is TGCGCCAGCAGCCAAGATTCACAGGGAGGCTACACCTTC. It encodes CASSQDSQGGYTF.

V is TRBV3-1 and J is TRBJ2-5; D gene ambiguous. This CDR3 comprises 14 residues. Trimming took off 0 bases at V and 2 bases at J, with 7 bases between the two ends. Germline V lookup: CDR1 LGHDT, CDR2 YNNKEL (reference sequence). The CDR3 region has the DNA TGTGCCAGCAGCCAAGATGCGGATCAAGAGACCCAGTACTTC. It translates to CASSQDADQETQYF.

The chain is built from TRBV18 and TRBJ1-4, with unresolved D. With 3 bases removed from V and 5 bases from J, the gap between germline ends came to 7 bases. The germline CDR1 and CDR2 sequences are KGHSH and LQKENI. The CDR3 totals 13 residues. In DNA, the CDR3 is TGTGCCAGCTCACCGGGGAGGAATGAAAAACTGTTTTTT. Amino acids: CASSPGRNEKLFF.

The table lists this clonotype with many counts. The gene calls are TRBV6-6 and TRBJ1-5, with D perhaps TRBD1 (6 bases). The CDR3 sequence is 15 residues long. Trimming shortened V by 7 bases and J by 6 bases, and 19 bases separated the two germline ends. Germline assignment: CDR1 MNHNY and CDR2 SVGAGI (reference sequence). The CDR3 region has the DNA TGTGCCAGCACCGGAACCGGGACACTTCTTCAGCCCCAGCATTTT. It translates to CASTGTGTLLQPQHF.

This clonotype came up a few times. This chain joins TRBV12-3 or TRBV12-4 and TRBJ1-5; 10 positions match TRBD1. Trimming took 3 bases from V and 3 from J; bases not matched to a gene: 8. The CDR3 runs to 17 residues. The CDR3 here is CASSLVFGTGVNQPQHF. In nucleotides, the CDR3 is TGTGCCAGCAGTTTGGTGTTTGGGACAGGGGTCAATCAGCCCCAGCATTTT.

This chain connects TRBV7-9 to TRBJ2-5; tentative D call: TRBD1 (6 bases). The CDR3 runs 15 residues. Germline-derived CDR1 and CDR2 are SEHNR and FQNEAQ (reference sequence). Trimming pared 2 bases from V and 11 bases from J, leaving 21 bases between. The CDR3, as DNA: TGTGCCAGCAGCTTAAGGGCAGGGGCCAGGGATGAGCAGTACTTC. Amino acid sequence: CASSLRAGARDEQYF.

This clonotype has more than one count but fewer than ten. This CDR3 reads CAISFRDRETQYF. DNA for the CDR3: TGTGCCATCAGTTTTCGGGATAGGGAGACCCAGTACTTC. This chain joins TRBV10-3 and TRBJ2-5; weak D call: TRBD2 (5 bases). Looked up from germline, CDR1 is ENHRY and CDR2 is SYGVKD. The V end lost 5 bases, the J end lost 5 bases, and 12 bases lay between the germline ends. The CDR3 length is 13 residues.

This clonotype was detected many times. This chain joins TRBV12-3 or TRBV12-4 and TRBJ1-5; D is unclear. V gave up 3 bases and J gave up 2 bases, with 2 bases separating them. This CDR3 comprises 12 residues. The CDR3 loop reads CASSFGNQPQHF. CDR3 DNA sequence: TGTGCCAGCAGTTTTGGCAATCAGCCCCAGCATTTT.

This clonotype has more than one count but fewer than ten. V gene TRBV10-3 combines with J gene TRBJ1-1, with D unresolved. V dropped 4 bases and J dropped 4 bases, with 7 bases sitting between them. The CDR3 loop spans 12 amino acids. Germline CDR1 and CDR2: ENHRY and SYGVKD. The CDR3 DNA follows: TGTGCCATCAGTGCGGTACGCACTGAAGCTTTCTTT. Its translation: CAISAVRTEAFF.

This chain uses TRBV27 with TRBJ1-2, with 8 bases identical to TRBD1. The CDR3 contains 15 residues. V lost 1 base and J lost 8; bases outside the gene matches: 9. Germline loops: CDR1 MNHEY, CDR2 SMNVEV (reference sequence). Here the CDR3 reads CASSLFGQGTGGYTF. The CDR3 bases are TGTGCCAGCAGTTTATTTGGACAGGGTACGGGGGGCTACACCTTC.

This clonotype was seen repeatedly, ten times or more. V and J are TRBV11-2 and TRBJ2-1, with D hard to call. The V gene's germline CDR1 is SGHAT and CDR2 FQNNGV. The CDR3 totals 12 residues. Trimming left V 1 base short and J 7 bases short, with 5 bases between. The CDR3 sequence: CASSLGKNEQFF. CDR3 in DNA: TGTGCCAGCAGCTTAGGGAAGAATGAGCAGTTCTTC. The full variable domain, its missing parts supplied by reference TRBV11-2 and TRBJ2-1, is EAGVAQSPRYKIIEKRQSVAFWCNPISGHATLYWYQQILGQGPKLLIQFQNNGVVDDSQLPKDRFSAERLKGVDSTLKIQPAKLEDSAVYLCASSLGKNEQFFGPGTRLTVL.

This clonotype was counted between two and nine times. The chain employs TRBV20-1 and TRBJ2-7; D unresolved. V was cut by 1 base and J by 3 bases, with 10 bases left in between. The CDR3 spans 13 residues. CDR1 and CDR2 (germline): DFQATT, SNEGSKA (reference sequence). CDR3 nucleotide sequence: TGCAGTGCTAGAGGGGCTACGAACTACGAGCAGTACTTC. This translates into CSARGATNYEQYF.

This clonotype was detected ten times or more. This chain uses TRBV7-2 with TRBJ1-5, with 10 bases matching TRBD1. This CDR3 has 15 residues. Looked up from germline, CDR1 is SGHTA and CDR2 is FQGNSA. V was pared by 6 bases and J by 5 bases, with 7 bases of the junction left unmatched. CDR3 protein: CASSLRTGGDQPQHF. CDR3 in DNA: TGTGCCAGCAGTCTCAGGACAGGGGGAGATCAGCCCCAGCATTTT.

This clonotype was detected many times. The CDR3 DNA follows: TGTGCCAGCAGCGCCGGGACAGCCAGTACGGAGACCCAGTACTTC. This encodes CASSAGTASTETQYF. This rearrangement joins TRBV12-3 or TRBV12-4 to TRBJ2-5; the match to TRBD1 covers 7 bases. After removal of 6 bases from V and 5 bases from J, the junction contained 12 bases not matched to a gene. The CDR3 is 15 amino acids.

The chain is built from TRBV7-2 and TRBJ1-1; no firm D call. Germline V gene data show CDR1 as SGHTA and CDR2 as FQGNSA. Trimming removed 6 bases from V and 0 bases from J, with 8 bases in between. The CDR3 totals 13 residues. CDR3 coding DNA: TGTGCCAGCAGACGCGATATGAACACTGAAGCTTTCTTT. Translated: CASRRDMNTEAFF.

This clonotype was observed many times. The chain combines TRBV20-1 with TRBJ1-2; the D gene is possibly TRBD1 (6 bases). Germline V gene data show CDR1 as DFQATT and CDR2 as SNEGSKA (reference sequence). The V gene lost 1 base and the J gene lost 2 bases, with 20 bases spanning the gap. CDR3 length: 17 residues. In nucleotides, the CDR3 is TGCAGTGCTAGAGTCTCAGGGGCGACATCCAAGAACTATGGCTACACCTTC. Its translation is CSARVSGATSKNYGYTF.

In its sample, this clonotype was seen once. This may come from a read error, since a much larger clone is one base off. The rearrangement links TRBV6-5 to TRBJ2-1, with D hard to call. The CDR3 extends over 12 amino acids. Trimming left V 8 bases short and J 10 bases short, with 15 bases between. CDR1 is MNHEY and CDR2 is SVGAGI in the germline V gene. The CDR3 spells CASGRVSYEQFF. CDR3 nucleotide sequence: TGTGCCAGCGGTAGGGTGTCCTACGAGCAGTTCTTC.

This clonotype was detected only a few times. This chain links TRBV11-2 with TRBJ1-4; D might be TRBD1 (6 bases). In germline, CDR1 is SGHAT, CDR2 FQNNGV. The V gene lost 5 bases and the J gene lost 4 bases, with 14 bases spanning the gap. This CDR3 is 15 amino acids long. The CDR3 DNA reads TGTGCCAGCAGCCGAGGGGGGCCGTATAATGAAAAACTGTTTTTT. The encoded protein is CASSRGGPYNEKLFF.

Points on this clonotype: This could be a read error, since a much larger clone is one nucleotide away. The genes are TRBV12-3 or TRBV12-4 and TRBJ2-1; 10 bases are shared with TRBD2. The DNA end is a closer match to TRBJ2-7, so the J assignment may be wrong. The CDR3 has 15 residues. The CDR3 coding sequence is TGTGCCAGCAGTTTGGTAGCGGGGGGCTACAATGAGCAGTACTTC. This gives the protein CASSLVAGGYNEQYF.

The chain is built from TRBV10-3 and TRBJ1-1; no definite D call. The V gene lost 10 bases and the J gene lost 6 bases, with 9 bases spanning the gap. Germline CDR1 is ENHRY and CDR2 is SYGVKD. This CDR3 region has 10 residues. The CDR3 region is CARPGAEAFF. The CDR3 DNA follows: TGTGCCAGACCGGGTGCTGAAGCTTTCTTT.